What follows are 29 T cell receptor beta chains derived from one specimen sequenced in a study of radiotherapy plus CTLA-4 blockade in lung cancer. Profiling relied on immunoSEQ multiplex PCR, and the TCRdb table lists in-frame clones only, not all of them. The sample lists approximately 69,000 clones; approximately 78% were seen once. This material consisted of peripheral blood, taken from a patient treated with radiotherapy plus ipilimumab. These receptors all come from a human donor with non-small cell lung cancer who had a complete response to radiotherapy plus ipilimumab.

DNA for the CDR3: TGTGCCTCAACCGGGGGTCACCATGAAAAACTGTTTTTT. Protein: CASTGGHHEKLFF. V and J are TRBV28 and TRBJ1-4; D possibly corresponds to TRBD1 (5 bases). The CDR3 has 13 residues. Germline V gene lookup returns CDR1 MDHEN and CDR2 SYDVKM. Trimming removed 11 bases from V and 6 bases from J, with 16 bases in between.

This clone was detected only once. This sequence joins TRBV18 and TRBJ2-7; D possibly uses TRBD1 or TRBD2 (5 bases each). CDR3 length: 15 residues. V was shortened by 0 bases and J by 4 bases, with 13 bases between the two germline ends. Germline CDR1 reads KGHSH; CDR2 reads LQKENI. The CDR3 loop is CASSPPGTVQYEQYF. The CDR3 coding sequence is TGTGCCAGCTCACCACCAGGGACGGTTCAGTACGAGCAGTACTTC. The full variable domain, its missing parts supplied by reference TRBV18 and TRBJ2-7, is NAGVMQNPRHLVRRRGQEARLRCSPMKGHSHVYWYRQLPEEGLKFMVYLQKENIIDESGMPKERFSAEFPKEGPSILRIQQVVRGDSAAYFCASSPPGTVQYEQYFGPGTRLTVT.

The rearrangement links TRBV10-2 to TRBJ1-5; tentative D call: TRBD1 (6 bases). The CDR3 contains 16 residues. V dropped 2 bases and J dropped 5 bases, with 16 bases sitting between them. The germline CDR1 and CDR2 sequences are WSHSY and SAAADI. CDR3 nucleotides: TGCGCCAGCAGTGAGAGGGGGTGGTTTGGCGATCAGCCCCAGCATTTT. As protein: CASSERGWFGDQPQHF.

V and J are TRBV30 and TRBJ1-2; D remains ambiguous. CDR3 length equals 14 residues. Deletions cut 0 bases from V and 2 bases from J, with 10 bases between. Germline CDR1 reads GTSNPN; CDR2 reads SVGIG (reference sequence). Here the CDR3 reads CAWSVRGGNYGYTF. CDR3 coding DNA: TGTGCCTGGAGTGTACGTGGCGGAAACTATGGCTACACCTTC.

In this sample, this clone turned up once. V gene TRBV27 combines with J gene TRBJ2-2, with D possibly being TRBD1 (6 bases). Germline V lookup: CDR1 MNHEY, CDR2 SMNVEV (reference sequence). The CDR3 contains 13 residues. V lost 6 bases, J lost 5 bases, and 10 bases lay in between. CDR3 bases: TGTGCCAGCAGAAGGGGGTTAACCGGGGAGCTGTTTTTT. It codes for CASRRGLTGELFF.

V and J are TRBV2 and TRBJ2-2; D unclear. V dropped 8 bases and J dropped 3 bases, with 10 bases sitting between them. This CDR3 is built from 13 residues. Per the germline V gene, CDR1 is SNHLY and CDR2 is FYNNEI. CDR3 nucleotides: TGTGCCAGCGCAACGGCAGACACCGGGGAGCTGTTTTTT. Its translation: CASATADTGELFF.

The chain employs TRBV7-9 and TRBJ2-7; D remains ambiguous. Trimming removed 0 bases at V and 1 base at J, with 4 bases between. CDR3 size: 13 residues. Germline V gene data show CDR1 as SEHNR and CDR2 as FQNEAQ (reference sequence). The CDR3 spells CASSLALSYEQYF. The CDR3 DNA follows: TGTGCCAGCAGCTTAGCGCTATCCTACGAGCAGTACTTC.

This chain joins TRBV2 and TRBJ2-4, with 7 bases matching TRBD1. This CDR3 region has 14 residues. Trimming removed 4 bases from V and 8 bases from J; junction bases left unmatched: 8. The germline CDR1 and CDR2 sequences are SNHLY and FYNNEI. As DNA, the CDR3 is TGTGCCAGCAGTGTCGGCAGGGGGACAGACATTCAGTACTTC. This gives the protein CASSVGRGTDIQYF.

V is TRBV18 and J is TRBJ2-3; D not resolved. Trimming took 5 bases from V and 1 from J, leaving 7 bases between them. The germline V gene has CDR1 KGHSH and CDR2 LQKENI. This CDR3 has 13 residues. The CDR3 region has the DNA TGTGCCAGCTCATCCACCCGCACAGATACGCAGTATTTT. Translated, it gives CASSSTRTDTQYF.

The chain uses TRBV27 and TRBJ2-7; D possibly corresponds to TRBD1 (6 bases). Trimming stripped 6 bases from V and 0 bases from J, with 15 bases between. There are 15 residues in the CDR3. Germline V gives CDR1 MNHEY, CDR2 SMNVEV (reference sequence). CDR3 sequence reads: CASSLTGWGSYEQYV. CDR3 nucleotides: TGTGCCAGCAGCTTGACAGGCTGGGGCTCCTACGAGCAGTACGTC.

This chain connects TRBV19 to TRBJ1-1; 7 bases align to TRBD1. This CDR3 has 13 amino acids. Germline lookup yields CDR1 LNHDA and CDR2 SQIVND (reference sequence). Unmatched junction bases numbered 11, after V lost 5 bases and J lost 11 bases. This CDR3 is CASSPQRQGAAFF. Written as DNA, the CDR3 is TGTGCCAGTAGTCCGCAACGACAGGGTGCGGCTTTCTTT.

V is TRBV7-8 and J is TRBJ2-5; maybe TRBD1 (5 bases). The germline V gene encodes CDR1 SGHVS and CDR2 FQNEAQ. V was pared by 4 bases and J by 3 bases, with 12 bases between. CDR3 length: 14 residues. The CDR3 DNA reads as TGTGCCAGCAGCTCTTGGACGGACAAAGAGACCCAGTACTTC. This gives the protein CASSSWTDKETQYF. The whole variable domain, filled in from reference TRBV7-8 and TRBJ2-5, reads GAGVSQSPRYKVAKRGQDVALRCDPISGHVSLFWYQQALGQGPEFLTYFQNEAQLDKSGLPSDRFFAERPEGSVSTLKIQRTQQEDSAVYLCASSSWTDKETQYFGPGTRLLVL.

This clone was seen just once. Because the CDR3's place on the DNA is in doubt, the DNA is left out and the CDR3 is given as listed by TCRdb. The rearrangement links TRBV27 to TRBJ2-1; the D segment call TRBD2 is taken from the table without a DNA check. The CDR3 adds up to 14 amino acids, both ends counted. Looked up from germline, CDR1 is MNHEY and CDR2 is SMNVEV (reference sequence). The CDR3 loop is CASSTSTSSNEQFF.

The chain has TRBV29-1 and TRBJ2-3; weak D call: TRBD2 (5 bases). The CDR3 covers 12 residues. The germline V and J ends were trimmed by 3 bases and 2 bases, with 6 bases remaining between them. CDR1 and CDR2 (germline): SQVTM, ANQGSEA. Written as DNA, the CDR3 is TGCAGCGTTGAGAGGGCCACAGATACGCAGTATTTT. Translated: CSVERATDTQYF.

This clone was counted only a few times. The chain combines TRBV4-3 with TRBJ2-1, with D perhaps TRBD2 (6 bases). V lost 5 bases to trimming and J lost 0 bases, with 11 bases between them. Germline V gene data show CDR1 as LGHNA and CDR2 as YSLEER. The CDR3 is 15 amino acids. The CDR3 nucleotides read TGCGCCAGCAGCGCTGGGGGGAGCTCCTACAATGAGCAGTTCTTC. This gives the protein CASSAGGSSYNEQFF.

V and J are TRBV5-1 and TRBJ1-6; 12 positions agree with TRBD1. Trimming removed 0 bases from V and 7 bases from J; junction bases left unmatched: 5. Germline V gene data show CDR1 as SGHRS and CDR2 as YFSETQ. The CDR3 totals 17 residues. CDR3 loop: CASSLVGQGARNSPLHF. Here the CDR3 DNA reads TGCGCCAGCAGCTTGGTGGGACAGGGGGCTAGAAATTCACCCCTCCACTTT.

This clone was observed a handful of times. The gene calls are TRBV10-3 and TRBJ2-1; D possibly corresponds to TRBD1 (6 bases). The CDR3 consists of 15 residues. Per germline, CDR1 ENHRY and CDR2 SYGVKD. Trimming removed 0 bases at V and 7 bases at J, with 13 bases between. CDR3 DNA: TGTGCCATCAGTGAGTCCGGACAGCTACCAAATGAGCAGTTCTTC. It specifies CAISESGQLPNEQFF.

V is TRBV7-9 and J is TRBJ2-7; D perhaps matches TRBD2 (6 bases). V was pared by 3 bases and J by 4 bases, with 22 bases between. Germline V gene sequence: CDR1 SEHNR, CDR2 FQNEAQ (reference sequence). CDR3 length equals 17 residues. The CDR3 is CASSLVPKGLYKYEQYF. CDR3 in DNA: TGTGCCAGCAGCTTGGTCCCAAAGGGACTCTATAAGTACGAGCAGTACTTC.

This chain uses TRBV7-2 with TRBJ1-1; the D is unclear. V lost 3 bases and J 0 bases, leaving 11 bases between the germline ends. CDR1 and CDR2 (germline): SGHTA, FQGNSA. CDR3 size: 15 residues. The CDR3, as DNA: TGTGCCAGCAGCTTTAAACGGCTACTGAACACTGAAGCTTTCTTT. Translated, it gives CASSFKRLLNTEAFF.

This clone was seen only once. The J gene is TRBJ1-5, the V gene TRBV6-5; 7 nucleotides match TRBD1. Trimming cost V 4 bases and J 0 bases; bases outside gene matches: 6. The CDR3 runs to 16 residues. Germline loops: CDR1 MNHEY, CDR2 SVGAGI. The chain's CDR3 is CASSSPGQDSNQPQHF. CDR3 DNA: TGTGCCAGCAGTTCGCCTGGACAGGATAGCAATCAGCCCCAGCATTTT.

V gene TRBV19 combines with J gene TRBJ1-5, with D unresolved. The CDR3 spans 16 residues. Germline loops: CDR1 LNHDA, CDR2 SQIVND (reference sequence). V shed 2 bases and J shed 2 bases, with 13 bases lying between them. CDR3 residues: CASSIIPVWGNQPQHF. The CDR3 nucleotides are TGTGCCAGTAGTATAATCCCGGTGTGGGGCAATCAGCCCCAGCATTTT.

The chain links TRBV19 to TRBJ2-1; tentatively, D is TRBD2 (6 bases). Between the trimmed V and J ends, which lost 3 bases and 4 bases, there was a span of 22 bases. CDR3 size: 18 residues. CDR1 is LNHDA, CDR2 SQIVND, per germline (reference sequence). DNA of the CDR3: TGTGCCAGTAGTATGCAGCGTGGCGCGGGGCCGAATTACAATGAGCAGTTCTTC. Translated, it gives CASSMQRGAGPNYNEQFF.

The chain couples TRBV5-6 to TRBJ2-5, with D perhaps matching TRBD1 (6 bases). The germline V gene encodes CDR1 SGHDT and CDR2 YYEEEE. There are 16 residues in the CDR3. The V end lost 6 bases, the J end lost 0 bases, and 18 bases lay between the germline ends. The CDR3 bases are TGTGCCAGCATTCTAAAAGGGGGACCGTACCAAGAGACCCAGTACTTC. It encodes CASILKGGPYQETQYF.

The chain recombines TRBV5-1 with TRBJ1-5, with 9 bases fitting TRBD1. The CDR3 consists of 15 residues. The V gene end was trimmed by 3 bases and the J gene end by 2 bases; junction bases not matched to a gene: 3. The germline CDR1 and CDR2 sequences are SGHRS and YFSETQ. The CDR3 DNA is TGCGCCAGCAGCTCGGGACAGGGCGGCAATCAGCCCCAGCATTTT. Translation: CASSSGQGGNQPQHF.

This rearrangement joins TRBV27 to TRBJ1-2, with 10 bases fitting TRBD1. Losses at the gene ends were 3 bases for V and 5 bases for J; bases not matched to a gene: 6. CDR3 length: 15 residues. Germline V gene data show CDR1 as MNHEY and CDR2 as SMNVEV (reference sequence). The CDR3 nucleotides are TGTGCCAGCAGTTTTCGACAGGGGGCAGGTTATGGCTACACCTTC. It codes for CASSFRQGAGYGYTF.

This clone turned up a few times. This CDR3 reads CASLVGIATYEQYF. CDR3 bases: TGTGCCAGCCTCGTGGGGATCGCAACCTACGAGCAGTACTTC. This sequence joins TRBV6-1 and TRBJ2-7; D is ambiguous. Germline V lookup: CDR1 MNHNS, CDR2 SASEGT. With 8 bases removed from V and 2 bases from J, the gap between germline ends came to 16 bases. The CDR3 totals 14 residues.

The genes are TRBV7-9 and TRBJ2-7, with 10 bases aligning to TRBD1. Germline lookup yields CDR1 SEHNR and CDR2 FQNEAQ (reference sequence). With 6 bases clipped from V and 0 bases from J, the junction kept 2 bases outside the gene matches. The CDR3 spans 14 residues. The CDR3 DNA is TGTGCCAGCAGTAGGACAGGGGGCTCCTACGAGCAGTACTTC. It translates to CASSRTGGSYEQYF. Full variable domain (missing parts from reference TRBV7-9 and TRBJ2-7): DTGVSQNPRHKITKRGQNVTFRCDPISEHNRLYWYRQTLGQGPEFLTYFQNEAQLEKSRLLSDRFSAERPKGSFSTLEIQRTEQGDSAMYLCASSRTGGSYEQYFGPGTRLTVT.

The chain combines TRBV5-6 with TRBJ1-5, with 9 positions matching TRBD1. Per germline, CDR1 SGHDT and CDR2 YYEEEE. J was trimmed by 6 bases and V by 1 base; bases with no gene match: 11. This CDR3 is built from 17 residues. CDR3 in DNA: TGTGCCAGCAGCTTGTCGTCCGGACAGGGGACCTTTCAGCCCCAGCATTTT. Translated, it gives CASSLSSGQGTFQPQHF.

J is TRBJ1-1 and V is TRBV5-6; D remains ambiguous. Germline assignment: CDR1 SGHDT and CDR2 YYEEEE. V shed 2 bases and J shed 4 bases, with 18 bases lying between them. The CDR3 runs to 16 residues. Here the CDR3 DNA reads TGTGCCAGCAGCTTTTATTCTGGGGAATCCATCACTGAAGCTTTCTTT. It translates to CASSFYSGESITEAFF.